This section outlines one T cell receptor (beta chain) sequence together with its context. This entry comes from a study of control samples from healthy donors and cancer patients. The method was immunoSEQ multiplex PCR; TCRdb's version includes in-frame clones alone and lacks a portion of them. The table shows more than 45,000 clones, with around 93% occurring only once. With 2 bases removed from V and 14 bases from J, the gap between germline ends came to 12 bases. The CDR3 covers 11 residues. CDR1 and CDR2 (germline): MNHNS, SASEGT. This clonotype was sampled from a man aged 25 to 40 with colorectal cancer. Material: PBMCs. This chain connects TRBV6-1 to TRBJ1-2, with a tentative D call TRBD1 (6 bases). In DNA form, the CDR3 reads TGTGCCAGCAGTGAAATGACAGGTTGGACCTTC. Protein: CASSEMTGWTF.